The rows below give T cell receptor beta chains drawn from one sample of a study of T cells in Graves' hyperthyroidism and ophthalmopathy. TCRdb re-derived calls from the multiplex PCR reads in MiXCR, one entry per CDR3 protein. The table shows fewer than 750,000 distinct CDR3 sequences, with 14% to 15% occurring only once. Sequencing used blood. The source of these receptors is a woman in her 40s with Graves' ophthalmopathy. The CDR3 runs from the conserved cysteine through the conserved F or W. D genes are given only for firm matches. Not every row has a clone size; where given, it reads once, few, many or a size class.

J gene,V gene,D gene,clone size,CDR3 protein,CDR3 DNA
TRBJ2-5,TRBV2,TRBD2,few,CTSSGGTGLETQYF,TGTACCAGCAGCGGGGGGACTGGGCTGGAGACCCAGTACTTC
TRBJ2-4,TRBV30,-,many,CAWSEGTLAKNIQYF,TGTGCCTGGAGCGAGGGGACCTTAGCCAAAAACATTCAGTACTTC
TRBJ2-2,TRBV19,TRBD1,few,CASSTRTGIAGELFF,TGTGCCAGTAGTACCCGGACAGGGATTGCCGGGGAGCTGTTTTTT
TRBJ2-3,TRBV27,TRBD2,many,CASSLSPGGIDTQYF,TGTGCCAGCAGCCTATCGCCGGGAGGAATAGATACGCAGTATTTT
TRBJ2-7,TRBV24-1,TRBD2,-,CATSEGGRGYEQYF,TGTGCCACCAGTGAAGGAGGGAGGGGATACGAGCAGTACTTC
TRBJ2-2,TRBV5-1,-,many,CASTSGSTGELFF,TGCGCCAGCACCAGCGGTAGCACCGGGGAGCTGTTTTTT
TRBJ1-5,TRBV28,-,many,CASSREIGGINQPQHF,TGTGCCAGCAGTCGGGAGATCGGGGGTATCAATCAGCCCCAGCATTTT
TRBJ2-3,TRBV27,TRBD1,many,CASSLLQGAGVADTQYF,TGTGCCAGCAGTTTATTACAGGGGGCTGGTGTTGCAGATACGCAGTATTTT
TRBJ1-1,TRBV4-1,TRBD1,few,CASSKPGGDEAFF,TGCGCCAGCAGCAAACCAGGGGGAGATGAAGCTTTCTTT
TRBJ1-2,TRBV2,-,few,CASSEQAYGYTF,TGTGCCAGCAGTGAACAGGCTTATGGCTACACCTTC
TRBJ2-5,TRBV11-2,-,-,CAGSLTVQETQYF,TGTGCCGGCAGCCTGACAGTTCAAGAGACCCAGTACTTC
TRBJ1-1,TRBV29-1,-,-,CSGLGEQAFF,TGCAGCGGCTTAGGGGAACAGGCTTTCTTT
TRBJ2-7,TRBV20-1,TRBD2,few,CSARHPSGRGTYERYF,TGCAGTGCTAGACACCCTAGCGGGAGGGGTACCTACGAGCGGTACTTC
TRBJ2-7,TRBV14,-,-,CASSQVWGSYEQYF,TGTGCCAGCAGCCAAGTTTGGGGGAGCTACGAGCAGTACTTC
TRBJ1-5,TRBV6-2/TRBV6-3,-,many,CASSYISNQPQHF,TGTGCCAGCAGTTACATTAGCAATCAGCCCCAGCATTTT
TRBJ1-2,TRBV30,TRBD1,many,CAWNDRGTDGYTF,TGTGCCTGGAATGACAGGGGTACGGATGGCTACACCTTC
TRBJ1-1,TRBV3-1,-,-,CASSQGALGTEAFF,TGTGCCAGCAGCCAAGGGGCCCTGGGCACTGAAGCTTTCTTT
TRBJ2-7,TRBV6-2/TRBV6-3,-,many,CASSYPEAYRASYEQYF,TGTGCCAGCAGTTACCCCGAAGCCTACAGGGCCTCCTACGAGCAGTACTTC
TRBJ2-2,TRBV7-8,TRBD1,many,CAVGQAGQGNTGELFF,TGTGCCGTTGGCCAGGCCGGACAGGGGAACACCGGGGAGCTGTTTTTT
TRBJ2-7,TRBV6-1,-,many,CATTAPSYEQYF,TGTGCCACCACGGCCCCATCCTACGAGCAGTACTTC
TRBJ1-1,TRBV28,TRBD1,many,CASSVQGAKNTEAFF,TGTGCCAGCAGTGTACAGGGGGCTAAGAACACTGAAGCTTTCTTT
TRBJ2-6,TRBV29-1,-,many,CSVDGDGANVLTF,TGCAGCGTTGACGGGGACGGGGCCAACGTCCTGACTTTC
TRBJ1-1,TRBV7-6,-,many,CASIPDSGGPEAFF,TGTGCCAGCATCCCGGACAGTGGGGGCCCTGAAGCTTTCTTT
TRBJ1-1,TRBV2,TRBD1,many,CASSEMEAGTGDSTEAFF,TGTGCCAGCAGTGAAATGGAGGCGGGCACAGGGGATAGCACTGAAGCTTTCTTT
TRBJ1-1,TRBV28,-,many,CASSPLRLWAVNTEAFF,TGTGCCAGCAGTCCCTTAAGACTGTGGGCGGTGAACACTGAAGCTTTCTTT
TRBJ1-1,TRBV28,TRBD1,many,CASRSQGAEAFF,TGTGCCAGCAGGAGTCAGGGGGCTGAAGCTTTCTTT
TRBJ2-2,TRBV5-6,TRBD1,many,CASSARGRAAGELFF,TGTGCCAGCAGCGCCAGGGGGCGGGCGGCCGGGGAGCTGTTTTTT
TRBJ1-5,TRBV30,TRBD1,many,CAWGGQGLRNQPQHF,TGTGCCTGGGGAGGACAGGGGCTACGAAATCAGCCCCAGCATTTT
TRBJ1-2,TRBV12-3/TRBV12-4,-,-,CASSLDPGNYGYTF,TGTGCCAGCAGTTTAGACCCAGGGAACTATGGCTACACCTTC
TRBJ1-1,TRBV6-2/TRBV6-3,-,many,CASSYPLPNTEAFF,TGTGCCAGCAGTTACCCCCTTCCGAACACTGAAGCTTTCTTT
TRBJ1-1,TRBV29-1,-,many,CSVEGTETSRTEAFF,TGCAGCGTTGAAGGCACCGAGACCAGTCGCACTGAAGCTTTCTTT
TRBJ2-4,TRBV6-1,-,few,CASSVYLQGVGAKNIQYF,TGTGCCAGCAGTGTCTACTTACAGGGTGTAGGAGCCAAAAACATTCAGTACTTC
TRBJ1-1,TRBV28,-,many,CASKAGMNTEAFF,TGTGCCAGCAAGGCAGGGATGAACACTGAAGCTTTCTTT
TRBJ1-1,TRBV3-1,-,many,CASSQDWSGGAFF,TGTGCCAGCAGCCAAGACTGGTCGGGGGGAGCTTTCTTT
TRBJ2-7,TRBV6-5,TRBD1,many,CASSYPIDRVAYEQYF,TGTGCCAGCAGTTACCCGATAGACAGGGTCGCCTACGAGCAGTACTTC
TRBJ2-3,TRBV27,-,many,CASSLVSTDTQYF,TGTGCCAGCAGTTTGGTCAGCACAGATACGCAGTATTTT
TRBJ2-7,TRBV7-9,-,few,CASSPWDSGSYEQYF,TGTGCCAGCAGCCCTTGGGATAGTGGCTCCTACGAGCAGTACTTC
TRBJ2-7,TRBV6-2/TRBV6-3,TRBD2,many,CASGDLAGGSYEQYF,TGTGCCAGCGGTGATCTTGCGGGAGGTTCCTACGAGCAGTACTTC
TRBJ2-5,TRBV10-3,TRBD2,many,CAISGFSREGTQYF,TGTGCCATCAGTGGTTTTTCTAGGGAGGGGACCCAGTACTTC
TRBJ2-7,TRBV7-3,-,many,CASSLKGADSYEQYF,TGTGCCAGCAGCTTAAAAGGCGCCGACAGCTACGAGCAGTACTTC
TRBJ2-7,TRBV7-2,-,many,CASSLRVNEQYF,TGTGCCAGCAGCTTACGAGTAAACGAGCAGTACTTC
TRBJ2-7,TRBV5-5,TRBD2,many,CASSLRVAGAYEQYF,TGTGCCAGCAGCTTGAGGGTAGCGGGTGCCTACGAGCAGTACTTC
TRBJ1-1,TRBV20-1,-,many,CSARLRGTEAFF,TGCAGTGCTAGACTTCGCGGCACTGAAGCTTTCTTT
TRBJ1-5,TRBV12-3/TRBV12-4,-,many,CASSQTDSNQPQHF,TGTGCCAGCAGCCAGACAGATAGCAATCAGCCCCAGCATTTT
TRBJ2-7,TRBV24-1,-,many,CATSDATGYEQYF,TGTGCCACCAGTGACGCGACAGGCTACGAGCAGTACTTC
TRBJ2-7,TRBV19,-,few,CASETGRGQGVYEQYF,TGTGCCAGTGAAACAGGGAGAGGTCAAGGAGTCTACGAGCAGTACTTC
TRBJ1-1,TRBV12-3/TRBV12-4,-,-,CASSLARGGLLDTEAFF,TGTGCCAGCAGTTTGGCGCGAGGGGGGCTTTTGGACACTGAAGCTTTCTTT
TRBJ1-5,TRBV19,-,few,CASTYGNQPQHF,TGTGCCAGTACCTATGGTAATCAGCCCCAGCATTTT
TRBJ2-7,TRBV7-2,-,-,CAPRVGAPYEQYF,TGTGCACCAAGGGTGGGTGCGCCCTACGAGCAGTACTTC
TRBJ2-2,TRBV29-1,-,many,CSVGGISDTGELFF,TGCAGCGTTGGTGGGATTAGCGACACCGGGGAGCTGTTTTTT
TRBJ1-2,TRBV20-1,-,-,CSARDWTELWLHGYTF,TGCAGTGCTAGAGATTGGACAGAACTATGGCTACACGGCTACACCTTC
TRBJ2-7,TRBV10-3,-,few,CAITPGLSYEQYF,TGTGCCATTACACCGGGCCTATCCTACGAGCAGTACTTC